This TCR beta chain appears in the sequencing data of a study of OX40 agonist ivuxolimab in advanced cancers. Overall study results and limits: Some patients who did not respond also had low normalized T-cell clonal expansion.

The protocol was immunoSEQ multiplex PCR, while the TCRdb copy is restricted to in-frame clones and leaves out a portion. In the table there are 70,000 to 80,000 clones, about 90% of which are singletons. Concerning this clone: The antigen is unknown.

Germline lookup yields CDR1 MDHEN and CDR2 SYDVKM. The V segment lost 0 bases and the J segment 5 bases; nucleotides outside the gene matches: 3. This CDR3 is built from 15 residues. The starting material was CD4+ or CD8+ T cells sorted from blood, obtained in a trial of the OX40 agonist ivuxolimab. The TCR originated in an adult with an advanced solid tumor such as melanoma, head and neck, liver or kidney cancer. V gene TRBV28 combines with J gene TRBJ2-3; 9 nucleotides line up with TRBD1. Here the CDR3 DNA reads TGTGCCAGCAGTTTATGGGGACAGGGTGTAGATACGCAGTATTTT. Residues: CASSLWGQGVDTQYF.